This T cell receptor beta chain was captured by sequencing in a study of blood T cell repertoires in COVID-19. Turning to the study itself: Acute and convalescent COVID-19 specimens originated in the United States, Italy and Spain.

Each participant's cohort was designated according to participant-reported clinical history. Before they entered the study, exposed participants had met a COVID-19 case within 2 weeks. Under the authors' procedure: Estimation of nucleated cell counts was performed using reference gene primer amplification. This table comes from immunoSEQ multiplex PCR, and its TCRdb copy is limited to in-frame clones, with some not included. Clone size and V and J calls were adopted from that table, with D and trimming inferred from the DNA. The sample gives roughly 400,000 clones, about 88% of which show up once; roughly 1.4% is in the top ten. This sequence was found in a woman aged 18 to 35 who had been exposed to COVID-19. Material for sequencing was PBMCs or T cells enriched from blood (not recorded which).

The CDR3 nucleotides read TGTGCCAGCTCAACGCCCGGGACAGGCGCCCAGACCTCCTACGAGCAGTACTTC. Amino acid sequence: CASSTPGTGAQTSYEQYF. J is TRBJ2-7 and V is TRBV18, with 8 nucleotides matching TRBD1. The V and J ends lost 5 bases and 0 bases, in that order; junction bases with no gene match: 15. The CDR3 covers 18 residues. CDR1 KGHSH and CDR2 LQKENI come from the germline V gene. Together with reference TRBV18 and TRBJ2-7, the CDR3 gives the full variable domain: NAGVMQNPRHLVRRRGQEARLRCSPMKGHSHVYWYRQLPEEGLKFMVYLQKENIIDESGMPKERFSAEFPKEGPSILRIQQVVRGDSAAYFCASSTPGTGAQTSYEQYFGPGTRLTVT.